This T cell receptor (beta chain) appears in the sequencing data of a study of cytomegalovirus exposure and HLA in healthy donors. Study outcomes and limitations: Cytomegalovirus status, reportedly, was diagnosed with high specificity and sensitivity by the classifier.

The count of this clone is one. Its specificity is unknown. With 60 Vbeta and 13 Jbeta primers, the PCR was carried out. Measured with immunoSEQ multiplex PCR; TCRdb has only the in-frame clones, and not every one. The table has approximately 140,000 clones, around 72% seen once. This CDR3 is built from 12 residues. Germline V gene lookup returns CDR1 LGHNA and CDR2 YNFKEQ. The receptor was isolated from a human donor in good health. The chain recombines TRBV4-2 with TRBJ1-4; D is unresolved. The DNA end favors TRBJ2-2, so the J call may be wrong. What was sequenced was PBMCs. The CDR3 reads CASSQDQRELFF. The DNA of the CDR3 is TGTGCCAGCAGCCAAGATCAGCGGGAGCTGTTTTTT.